This T cell receptor (beta chain) comes out of a study of T cell repertoires in cytomegalovirus infection. This clonotype was counted a few times. No antigen is known for it. MiXCR was run by TCRdb on the reads, yielding one entry per CDR3 protein. This table holds hundreds of thousands of distinct CDR3 sequences, approximately 33% found once. The CDR3 extends over 14 amino acids. V lost 5 bases, J lost 5 bases, and 7 bases stayed unmatched. Germline CDR1 is MNHEY and CDR2 is SVGEGT. This sequence originates from a human donor in good health (CMV status not recorded). Some clones in this sample may be carry-over from other donors' samples. The chain combines TRBV6-2 or TRBV6-3 with TRBJ2-7; 9 bases match TRBD1. Sequenced material: cultured PBMCs, taken from culture after CMV antigen stimulation. The CDR3 DNA reads as TGTGCCAGCAGTACGGGACAGGGAATCAACGAGCAGTACTTC. Translation: CASSTGQGINEQYF.